The TCR beta chain described here comes from a study of blood T cell repertoires in COVID-19. Study-wide context: Samples came from the United States, Italy and Spain, spanning acute and convalescent COVID-19. PBMCs, B-cell-depleted T cells, or T cells provided the cDNA or gDNA that made up the material.

Produced via immunoSEQ multiplex PCR; TCRdb's table is partial and in-frame only. The sample consists of approximately 100,000 clones, roughly 85% of them appearing once. The germline V gene encodes CDR1 SGHNT and CDR2 YYREEE (reference sequence). V lost 1 base, J lost 1 base, and 9 bases stayed unmatched. This CDR3 has 18 residues. The clonotype comes from a man at least 80 years old with acute or convalescent COVID-19. The chain has TRBV5-4 and TRBJ2-3, with TRBD2 identical over 10 bases. The sample taken for sequencing was peripheral blood. The CDR3 region has the DNA TGTGCCAGCAGCTTGCCATACCGGACTAGCGGTCGCACAGATACGCAGTATTTT. This translates into CASSLPYRTSGRTDTQYF.